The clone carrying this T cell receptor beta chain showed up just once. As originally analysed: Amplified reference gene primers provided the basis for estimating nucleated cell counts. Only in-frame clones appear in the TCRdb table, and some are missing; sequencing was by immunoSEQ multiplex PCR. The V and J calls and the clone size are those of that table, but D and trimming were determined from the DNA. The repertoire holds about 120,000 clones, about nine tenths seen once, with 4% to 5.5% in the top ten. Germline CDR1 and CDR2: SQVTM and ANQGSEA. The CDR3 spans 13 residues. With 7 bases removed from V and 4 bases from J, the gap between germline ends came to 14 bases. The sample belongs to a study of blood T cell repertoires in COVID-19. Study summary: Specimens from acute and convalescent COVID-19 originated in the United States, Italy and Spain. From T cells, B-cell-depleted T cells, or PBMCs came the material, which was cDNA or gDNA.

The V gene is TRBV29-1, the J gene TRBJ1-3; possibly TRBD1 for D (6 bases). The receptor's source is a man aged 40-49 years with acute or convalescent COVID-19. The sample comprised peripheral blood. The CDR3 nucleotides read TGCAGCGCGTTTACAGGGTACGGAAACACCATATATTTT. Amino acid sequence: CSAFTGYGNTIYF.